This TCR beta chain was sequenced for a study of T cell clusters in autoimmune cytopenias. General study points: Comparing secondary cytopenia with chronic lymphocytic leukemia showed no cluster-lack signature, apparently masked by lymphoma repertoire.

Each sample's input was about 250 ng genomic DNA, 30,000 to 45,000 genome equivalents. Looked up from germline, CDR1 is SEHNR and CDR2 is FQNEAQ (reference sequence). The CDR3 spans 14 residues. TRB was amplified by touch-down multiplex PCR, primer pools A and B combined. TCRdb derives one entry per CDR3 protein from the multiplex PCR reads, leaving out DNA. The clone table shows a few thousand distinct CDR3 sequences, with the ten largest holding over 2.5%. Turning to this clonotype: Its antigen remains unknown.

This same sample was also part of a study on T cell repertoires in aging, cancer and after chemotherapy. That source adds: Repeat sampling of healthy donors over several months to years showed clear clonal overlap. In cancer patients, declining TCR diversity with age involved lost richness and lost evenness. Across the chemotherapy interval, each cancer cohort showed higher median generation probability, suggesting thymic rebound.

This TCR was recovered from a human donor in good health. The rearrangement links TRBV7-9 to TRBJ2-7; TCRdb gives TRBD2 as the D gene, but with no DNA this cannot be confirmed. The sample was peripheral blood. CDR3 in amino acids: CASSTSGRGLEQYF.